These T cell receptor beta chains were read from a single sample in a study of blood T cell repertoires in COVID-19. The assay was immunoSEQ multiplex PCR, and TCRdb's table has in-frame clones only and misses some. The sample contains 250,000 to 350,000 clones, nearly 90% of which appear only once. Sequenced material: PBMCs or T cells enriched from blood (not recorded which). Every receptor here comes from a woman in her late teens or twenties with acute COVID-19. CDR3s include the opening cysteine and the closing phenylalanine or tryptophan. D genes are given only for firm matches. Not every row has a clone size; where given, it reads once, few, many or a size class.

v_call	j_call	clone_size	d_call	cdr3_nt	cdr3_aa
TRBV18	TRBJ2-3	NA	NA	TGTGCCAGCTCACCATCCTTGCGGTTAAGCACAGATACGCAGTATTTT	CASSPSLRLSTDTQYF
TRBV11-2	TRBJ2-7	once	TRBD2	TGTGCCAGCAGCACCTGGGAGGGATACGAGCAGTACTTC	CASSTWEGYEQYF
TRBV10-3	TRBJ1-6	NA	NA	TGTGCCATCAGTGAGTCGTGGGGGGGCGCGAATTCACCCCTCCACTTT	CAISESWGGANSPLHF
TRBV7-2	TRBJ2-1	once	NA	TGTGCCAGCAGCTTCGATCCGGGATTCTACAATGAGCAGTTCTTC	CASSFDPGFYNEQFF
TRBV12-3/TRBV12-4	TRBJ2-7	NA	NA	TGTGCCAGCAGCCCTACAGGAGTATACGAGCAGTACTTC	CASSPTGVYEQYF
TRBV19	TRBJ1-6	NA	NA	TGTGCCAGTTCAGAACAGGGCGGATCACCCCTCCACTTT	CASSEQGGSPLHF
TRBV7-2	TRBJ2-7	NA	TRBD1	TGTGCCAGCAGCTGGGGACAGGGCTCCTACGAGCAGTACTTC	CASSWGQGSYEQYF
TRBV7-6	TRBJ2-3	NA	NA	TGTGCCAGCAGCTTAGACCTAAAGCAGTATTTT	CASSLDLKQYF
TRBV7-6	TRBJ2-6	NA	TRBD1	TGTGCCAGCAGCGGAGACAGGGATTCTGGGGCCAACGTCCTGACTTTC	CASSGDRDSGANVLTF
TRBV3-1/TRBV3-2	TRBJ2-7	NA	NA	TGTGCCAGCAGCCAAGCCGGCAGGGCCGAGCAGTACTTC	CASSQAGRAEQYF
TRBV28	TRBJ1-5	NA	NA	TGTGCCAGCAGTTTCCCTCGACAGGGCAATCAGCCCCAGCATTTT	CASSFPRQGNQPQHF
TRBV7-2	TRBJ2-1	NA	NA	TGTGCCAGCACCCGGGAGTTCTCGTACAATGAGCAGTTCTTC	CASTREFSYNEQFF
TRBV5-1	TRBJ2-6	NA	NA	TGCGCCAGCAGTAGCGTCGGATACTCTGGGGCCAACGTCCTGACTTTC	CASSSVGYSGANVLTF
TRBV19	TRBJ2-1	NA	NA	TGTGCCAGTAGCAACCCCCTAAGTGAGCAGTTCTTC	CASSNPLSEQFF
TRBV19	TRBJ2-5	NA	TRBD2	TGTGCCAGTAGTATAGATAGCGGGATCGGGACCCAGTACTTC	CASSIDSGIGTQYF
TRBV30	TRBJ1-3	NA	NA	TGTGCCTGGAGTGAAGGGGTAGCTGGAAACACCATATATTTT	CAWSEGVAGNTIYF
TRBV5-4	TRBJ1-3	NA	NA	TGTGCCAGCACCCTTTACGGAGCAGGAAACACCATATATTTT	CASTLYGAGNTIYF
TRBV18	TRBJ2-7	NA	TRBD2	TGTGCCAGCTCAGATGCGGGAGCCTCCGGCTACGAGCAGTACTTC	CASSDAGASGYEQYF
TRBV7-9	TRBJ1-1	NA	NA	TGTGCCAGCAGCCCAGTAATGAACACTGAAGCTTTCTTT	CASSPVMNTEAFF
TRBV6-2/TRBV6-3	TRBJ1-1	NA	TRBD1	TGTGCCAGCAGCCTGACAGGGAGGAACACTGAAGCTTTCTTT	CASSLTGRNTEAFF
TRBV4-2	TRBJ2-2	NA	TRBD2	TGTGCCAGCAGCCAAGATCGAGCGGGGACGAACACCGGGGAGCTGTTTTTT	CASSQDRAGTNTGELFF
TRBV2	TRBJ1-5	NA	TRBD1	TGTGCCAGTGGGACAGATAGCAATCAGCCCCAGCATTTT	CASGTDSNQPQHF
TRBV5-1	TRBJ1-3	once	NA	TGCGCCAGCAGCTTGCTCCTTGGGAGTAAGAACACCATATATTTT	CASSLLLGSKNTIYF
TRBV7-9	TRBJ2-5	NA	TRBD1	TGTGCCAGCAGCCCGGACAGGGACAGGGAACAAGAGACCCAGTACTTC	CASSPDRDREQETQYF
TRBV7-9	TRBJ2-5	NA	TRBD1	TGTGCCAGCAGCGCACGGGACAGAAAAGAGACCCAGTACTTC	CASSARDRKETQYF
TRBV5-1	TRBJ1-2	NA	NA	TGCGCCAGCAGCCCGAGACCCGGACAGAGACCTTATGGCTACACCTTC	CASSPRPGQRPYGYTF
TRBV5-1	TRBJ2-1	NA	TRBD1	TGCGCCAGCAGCCCACCCCGACAGGGGGACAATGAGCAGTTCTTC	CASSPPRQGDNEQFF
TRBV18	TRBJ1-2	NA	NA	TGTGCCAGCTCACCTTCTAGCCGGGCGCCATATGGCTACACCTTC	CASSPSSRAPYGYTF
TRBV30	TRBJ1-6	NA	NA	TGTGCCTGGAGTTTCGGGAACCTTAATTCACCCCTCCACTTT	CAWSFGNLNSPLHF
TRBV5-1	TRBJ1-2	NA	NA	TGCGCCAGCAGCTTGCAGGGTAACTATGGCTACACCTTC	CASSLQGNYGYTF
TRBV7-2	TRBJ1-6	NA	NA	TGTGCCAGCAGCTTAGGACTAGGGACTAATTCACCCCTCCACTTT	CASSLGLGTNSPLHF